The rows below give T cell receptor beta chains drawn from one sample of a study of blood T cell dynamics during melanoma immunotherapy. Method: immunoSEQ multiplex PCR; TCRdb's copy keeps in-frame clones and lacks some. The sample has tens of thousands of clones, roughly 85% seen once. The input for sequencing was blood, taken from a patient treated with checkpoint blockade. The receptors come from a human donor with melanoma. Each CDR3 is given with its conserved first and last residue.

>TRBV13
CASSLWTVPYEQYF
>TRBV19
CASSRGLSYNEQFF
>TRBV7-3
CASSLNSRGEQYF
>TRBV5-4
CASSLAGGVAETQYF
>TRBV2
CASSEIRGRETQYF
>TRBV6-5
CASRRSGADTQYF
>TRBV19
CASSPGGWNEQFF
>TRBV7-9
CASSTTHSQGTQHF
>TRBV2
CASSDRPGLAGGPVYF
>TRBV14
CASSPAPGGGNTIYF
>TRBV7-2
CASIRRQGYNEQFF
>TRBV7-2
CASSPGGGPRTGELFF
>TRBV11-2
CASSSTSGPYNEQFF
>TRBV27
CASSSSVRNQPQHF
>TRBV2
CASSDPRFYGYTF
>TRBV7-2
CASSLVRGRETQYF
>TRBV29-1
CSVVRTHTNEQFF
>TRBV7-2
CASSLEPLPHYEQYF
>TRBV7-7
CASSSAGIQETQYF
>TRBV7-2
CASSSGGLDRDEQYF
>TRBV7-9
CASSLASSFSEQYF
>TRBV6-6
CASSYGPPGDSYEQYF
>TRBV7-8
CASSLSLYNEQFF
>TRBV7-9
CASSQGMNTEAFF
>TRBV19
CASCRQVDQPQHF
>TRBV7-2
CASSLQEAGANVLTF
>TRBV11-2
CASSPGQGREQYF
>TRBV10-2
CASLGVRGFRFGELFF
>TRBV25-1
CASNKLNQPQHF
>TRBV5-5
CASHGRLGEYEQFF
>TRBV28
CASSLPQGPQETQYF
>TRBV7-2
CASSFERIRGDIQYF
>TRBV7-9
CASSFRESYEQYF